This T cell receptor beta chain was identified during a study of PD-1 blockade in classical Hodgkin lymphoma. General study findings and limits: Patients excluded were those beginning nivolumab under 1 year after ASCT. TCR diversity at baseline was reported to be reduced in newly diagnosed patients relative to healthy donors. There was a significant rise in CD4+ TCR diversity by C4D1, with no such rise for CD8+.

Generated by immunoSEQ multiplex PCR, the TCRdb table keeps only in-frame clones and is missing some. The repertoire holds around 2,500 clones, 60% to 65% seen once, with 45% in the top ten. The CDR3 contains 14 residues. V was cut by 1 base and J by 5 bases, with 9 bases left in between. Germline CDR1 and CDR2: LNHDA and SQIVND (reference sequence). With regard to this clone: Its antigen remains unidentified.

The time point: cycle 4 day 1 (C4D1), after about 6 weeks of nivolumab. Every patient had relapsed following autologous stem cell transplantation, and cohorts differed in brentuximab vedotin exposure. After PBMCs were thawed, their CD8+ T cells were isolated by magnetic negative selection. The TCR was taken from a human donor with classical Hodgkin lymphoma. The V call is TRBV19, the J call TRBJ2-1; D unresolved. Material: CD8+ T cells from blood, obtained before the fourth cycle of nivolumab. CDR3 residues: CASSIGSPNNEQFF. DNA for the CDR3: TGTGCCAGTAGTATAGGATCCCCTAACAATGAGCAGTTCTTC.